This entry describes one TCR beta chain. TCRdb keeps only in-frame clones here, not all; method: immunoSEQ multiplex PCR. The data contain 70,000 to 95,000 clones, roughly 86% of them singletons. V gave up 6 bases and J gave up 3 bases, with 20 bases separating them. This CDR3 is built from 17 residues. The germline CDR1 and CDR2 sequences are MNHEY and SMNVEV (reference sequence). These data originate in a study of control samples from healthy donors and cancer patients. The chain employs TRBV27 and TRBJ1-4, with a tentative D call TRBD1 (6 bases). Input material: blood. The source of this sequence is a man aged 50 or older in good health. The CDR3 region is CASSRKGGLRANEKLFF. The CDR3 DNA follows: TGTGCCAGCAGCCGAAAAGGGGGGCTAAGGGCTAATGAAAAACTGTTTTTT. Combining the CDR3 with reference TRBV27 and TRBJ1-4 gives the whole variable domain EAQVTQNPRYLITVTGKKLTVTCSQNMNHEYMSWYRQDPGLGLRQIYYSMNVEVTDKGDVPEGYKVSRKEKRNFPLILESPSPNQTSLYFCASSRKGGLRANEKLFFGSGTQLSVL.